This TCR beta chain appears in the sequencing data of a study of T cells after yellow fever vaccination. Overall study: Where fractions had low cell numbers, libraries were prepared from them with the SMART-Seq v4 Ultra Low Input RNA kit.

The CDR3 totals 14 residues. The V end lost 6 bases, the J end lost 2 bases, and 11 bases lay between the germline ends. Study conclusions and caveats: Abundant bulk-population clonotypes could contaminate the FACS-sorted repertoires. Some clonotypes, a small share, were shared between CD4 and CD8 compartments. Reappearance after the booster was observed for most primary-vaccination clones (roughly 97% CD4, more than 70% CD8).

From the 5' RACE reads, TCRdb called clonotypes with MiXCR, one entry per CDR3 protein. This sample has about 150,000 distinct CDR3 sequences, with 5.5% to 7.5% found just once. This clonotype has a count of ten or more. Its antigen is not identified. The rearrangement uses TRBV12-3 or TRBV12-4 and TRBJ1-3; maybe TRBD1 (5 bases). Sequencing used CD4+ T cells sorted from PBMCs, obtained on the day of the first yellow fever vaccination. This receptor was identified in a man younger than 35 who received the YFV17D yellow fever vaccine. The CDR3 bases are TGTGCCAGCAGGGGGACCTCTACTGGAAACACCATATATTTT. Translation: CASRGTSTGNTIYF.